The T cell receptor (beta chain) under discussion was sequenced for a study of CD8 T cells in ankylosing spondylitis. Notes on the study in general: Blood from ankylosing spondylitis patients appeared to carry a characteristic roughly 8-variant TCR beta motif.

The authors made TCR beta libraries by quantitative 5'-RACE with molecular barcodes. TCRdb itself ran the 5' RACE reads through MiXCR, one entry per CDR3 protein. The repertoire holds fewer than 500,000 distinct CDR3 sequences, with approximately 20% as singletons. Trimming pared 5 bases from V and 5 bases from J, leaving 22 bases between. The length of the CDR3 is 18 residues. From germline, CDR1 is SGHAT and CDR2 FQNNGV. A word on this clonotype: Its antigen is not identified.

This clonotype was obtained from a male donor with ankylosing spondylitis. The chain recombines TRBV11-2 with TRBJ1-6; D possibly corresponds to TRBD1 (5 bases). Sequences were obtained from blood, either unsorted or a sorted T cell fraction (not recorded which). CDR3 residues: CASSAYPLGGNNNSPLHF. DNA of the CDR3: TGTGCCAGCAGCGCGTACCCGTTGGGGGGAAACAATAATTCACCCCTCCACTTT.